This TCR beta chain was sequenced during a study of CD8 T cells in Susac syndrome (dated by TCRdb to the late 2010s). Describing the broader study: Among the sequenced Susac syndrome patients, about 6 had clinically active disease and 8 or 9 were in clinical remission. At blood withdrawal, Susac syndrome patients were therapy-naive, treated with corticosteroids (with IVIg additionally given to some), or treated with IVIg alone. Repertoire sequencing was used to test whether CD8+ T cell activation and differentiation in Susac syndrome was antigen driven.

Points the paper makes about the study in general: In the CD4+ T cell repertoire of Susac syndrome patients, clonal expansion was not detected. The study acknowledged that relatively few individuals were included in the TCR sequencing and HLA analysis.

A note on this clonotype: Its antigen has not been determined. Per-base quality was not reported, and no clone a single base away is much larger than it.

RNA was extracted with the RNeasy kit and roughly 0.5 to 1 ug was reverse transcribed using random hexamers. The immunoSEQ multiplex PCR assay, which covers 54 Vbeta and 13 Jbeta segments, was used to amplify TCR beta CDR3 regions. Bias from PCR amplification was corrected by using a synthetic template baseline for primer optimization and for computational correction. On the study's bioinformatics: Reads were annotated to V, D and J genes per IMGT and analyzed with immunoSEQ Analyzer, keeping only productive sequences. Clonality was calculated as one minus the Shannon entropy normalized by log2 of the number of productive unique sequences. For each patient and control, public and private clones were evaluated within the 100 most prevalent clones. A clone was defined as Susac-specific if it was absent from the healthy and MS cohorts, from roughly 980 published viral clones and from other ImmuneACCESS disease sequences. TCRdb handled the public reads itself, with Q25 trimming in fastp and clone calling in MiXCR, and kept productive beta chains. A single entry per CDR3 protein holds the most common genes and DNA from its merged rows. The V and J calls reflect TCRdb's pipeline rather than the authors' work. The sample table lists 240,000 or so distinct CDR3 sequences, less than 96% of them with a count of one. Of the sample, under 0.12% falls within the top ten clones.

Peripheral blood CD8+ and CD4+ T cells from healthy donors, Susac syndrome patients and multiple sclerosis patients were profiled using high-throughput TCR beta sequencing. The Susac syndrome patients fulfilled recently defined diagnostic criteria for either definite or probable disease. Bulk CD8+ and CD4+ T cells were purified magnetically by negative isolation, whereas CD8+ TEMRA cells were enriched by FACS. Blood was collected in EDTA tubes and processed within 24 hours, with PBMCs isolated through density gradient centrifugation. PBMCs intended for TCR sequencing were cryopreserved in liquid nitrogen and thawed later in a water bath at 37 degrees C. The sorted or isolated CD4+, CD8+ and CD8+ TEMRA cells had a purity of 90% or higher. The CDR3 covers 14 residues, taking in both the cysteine and the phenylalanine. Solely the CDR3 DNA is kept, with 42 bases framed from the first base. Cut back by 4 bases and 10 bases, the V and J ends lie 17 bases apart. Per the germline V gene (reference sequence), PRHDT is the CDR1 and FYEKMQ is the CDR2.

The chain was built from TRBV13 and TRBJ2-1; the D region is possibly TRBD1 or TRBD2, each matching across 5 bases. This sequence originates from a human donor with Susac syndrome. Sequenced material: CD4+ T cells from PBMCs. The CDR3 has the sequence CASSSPGPGSEQFF. The DNA reads TGTGCCAGCAGCTCCCCGGGGCCCGGATCGGAGCAGTTCTTC.